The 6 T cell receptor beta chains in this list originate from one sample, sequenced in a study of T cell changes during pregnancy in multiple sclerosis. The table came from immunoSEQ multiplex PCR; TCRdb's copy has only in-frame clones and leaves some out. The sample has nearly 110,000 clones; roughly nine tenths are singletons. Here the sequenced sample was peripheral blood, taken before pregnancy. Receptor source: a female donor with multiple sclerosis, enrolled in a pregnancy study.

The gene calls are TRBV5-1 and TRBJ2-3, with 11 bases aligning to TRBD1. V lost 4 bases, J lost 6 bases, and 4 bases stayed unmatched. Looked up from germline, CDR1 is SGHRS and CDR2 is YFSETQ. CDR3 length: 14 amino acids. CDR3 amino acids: CASSRRTGGDTQYF. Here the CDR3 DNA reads TGCGCCAGCAGCAGAAGGACAGGGGGCGATACGCAGTATTTT.

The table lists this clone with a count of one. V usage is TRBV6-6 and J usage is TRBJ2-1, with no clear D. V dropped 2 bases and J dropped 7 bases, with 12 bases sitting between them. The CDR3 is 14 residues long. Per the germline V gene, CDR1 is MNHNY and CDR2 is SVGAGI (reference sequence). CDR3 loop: CASSYPRAFNEQFF. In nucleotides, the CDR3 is TGTGCCAGCAGTTACCCCCGAGCATTTAATGAGCAGTTCTTC.

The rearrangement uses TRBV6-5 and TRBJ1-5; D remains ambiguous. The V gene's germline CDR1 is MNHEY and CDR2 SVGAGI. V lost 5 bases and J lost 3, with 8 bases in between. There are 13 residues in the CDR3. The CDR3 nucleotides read TGTGCCAGCAGTGTCCAGGCCAATCAGCCCCAGCATTTT. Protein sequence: CASSVQANQPQHF.

This CDR3 is CASSPGTGWETQYF. The CDR3, as DNA: TGCGCCAGCAGCCCAGGGACAGGGTGGGAGACCCAGTACTTC. This chain links TRBV4-3 with TRBJ2-5, with TRBD1 identical over 9 bases. In germline, CDR1 is LGHNA, CDR2 YSLEER. This CDR3 has 14 amino acids. Losses at the gene ends were 4 bases for V and 5 bases for J; bases not matched to a gene: 5.

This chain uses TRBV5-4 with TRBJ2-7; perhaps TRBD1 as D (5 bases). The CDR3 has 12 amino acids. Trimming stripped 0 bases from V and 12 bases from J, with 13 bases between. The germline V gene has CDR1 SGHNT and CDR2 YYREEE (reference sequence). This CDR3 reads CASSLGAKGRYF. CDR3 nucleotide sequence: TGTGCCAGCAGCTTGGGAGCTAAGGGGCGGTACTTC.

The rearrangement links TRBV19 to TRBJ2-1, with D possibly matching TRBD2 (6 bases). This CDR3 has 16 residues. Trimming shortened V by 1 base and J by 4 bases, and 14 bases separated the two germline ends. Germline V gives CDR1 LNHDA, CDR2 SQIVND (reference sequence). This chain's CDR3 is CASSIGRAGSYNEQFF. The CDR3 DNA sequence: TGTGCCAGTAGTATAGGACGGGCGGGATCTTACAATGAGCAGTTCTTC.